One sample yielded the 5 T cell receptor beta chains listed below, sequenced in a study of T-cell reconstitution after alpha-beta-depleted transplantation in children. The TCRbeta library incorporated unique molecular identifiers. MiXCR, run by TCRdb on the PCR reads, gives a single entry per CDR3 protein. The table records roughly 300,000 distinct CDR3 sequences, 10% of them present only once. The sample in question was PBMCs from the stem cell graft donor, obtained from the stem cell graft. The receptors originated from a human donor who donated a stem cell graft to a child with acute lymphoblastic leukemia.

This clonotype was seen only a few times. This CDR3 is CSAGRQGRYTQYF. In DNA form, the CDR3 reads TGCAGTGCTGGACGACAGGGACGGTATACGCAGTATTTT. The V and J genes are TRBV20-1 and TRBJ2-3; 7 bases are shared with TRBD1. In germline, CDR1 is DFQATT, CDR2 SNEGSKA (reference sequence). Trimming at V came to 5 bases and at J to 7 bases, leaving 9 bases not matched to a gene. The CDR3 spans 13 residues.

CDR3: CSARVPLWGGETQYF. Here the CDR3 DNA reads TGCAGTGCTAGGGTCCCCCTTTGGGGGGGAGAGACCCAGTACTTC. V usage is TRBV20-1 and J usage is TRBJ2-5, with TRBD2 matching over 7 bases. The CDR3 sequence is 15 residues long. The V gene's germline CDR1 is DFQATT and CDR2 SNEGSKA (reference sequence). Trimming cost V 3 bases and J 4 bases; bases outside gene matches: 11.

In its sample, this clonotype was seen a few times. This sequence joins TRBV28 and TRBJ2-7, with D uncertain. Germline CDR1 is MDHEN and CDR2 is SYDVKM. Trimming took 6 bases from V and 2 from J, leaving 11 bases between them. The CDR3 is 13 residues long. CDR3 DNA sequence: TGTGCCAGCAGAATAGGGATTACCTACGAGCAGTACTTC. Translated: CASRIGITYEQYF.

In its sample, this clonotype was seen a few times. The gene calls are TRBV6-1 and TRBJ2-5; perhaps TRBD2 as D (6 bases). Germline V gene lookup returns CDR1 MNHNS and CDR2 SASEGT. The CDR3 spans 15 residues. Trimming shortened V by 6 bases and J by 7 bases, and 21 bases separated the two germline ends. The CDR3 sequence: CASRPEGLRTWTQYF. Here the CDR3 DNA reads TGTGCCAGCAGACCGGAGGGACTCCGGACCTGGACCCAGTACTTC.

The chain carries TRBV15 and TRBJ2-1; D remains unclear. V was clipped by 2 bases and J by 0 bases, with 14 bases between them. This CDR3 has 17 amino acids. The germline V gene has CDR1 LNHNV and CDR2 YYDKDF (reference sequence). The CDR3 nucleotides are TGTGCCACCAGCAGAAAACAGACTTCGAGCTCCTACAATGAGCAGTTCTTC. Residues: CATSRKQTSSSYNEQFF.